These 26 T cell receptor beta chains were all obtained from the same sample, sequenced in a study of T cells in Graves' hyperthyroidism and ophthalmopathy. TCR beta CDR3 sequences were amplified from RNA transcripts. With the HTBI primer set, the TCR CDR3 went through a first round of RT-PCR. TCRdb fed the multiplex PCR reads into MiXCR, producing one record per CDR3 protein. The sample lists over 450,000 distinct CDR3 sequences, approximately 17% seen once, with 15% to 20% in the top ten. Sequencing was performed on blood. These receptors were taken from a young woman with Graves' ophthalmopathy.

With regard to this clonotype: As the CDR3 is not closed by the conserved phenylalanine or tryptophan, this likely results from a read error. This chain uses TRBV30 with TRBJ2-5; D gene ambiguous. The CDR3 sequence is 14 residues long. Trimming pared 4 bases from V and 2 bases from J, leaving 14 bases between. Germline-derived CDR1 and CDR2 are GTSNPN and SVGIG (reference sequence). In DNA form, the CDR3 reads TGTGCCTGGAATTTCGGCAGTCGACAAGAGACCCAGTACCTC. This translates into CAWNFGSRQETQYL.

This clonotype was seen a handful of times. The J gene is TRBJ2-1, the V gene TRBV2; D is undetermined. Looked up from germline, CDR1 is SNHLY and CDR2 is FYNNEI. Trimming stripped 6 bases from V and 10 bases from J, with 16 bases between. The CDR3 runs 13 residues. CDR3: CASSGNPDEEQFF. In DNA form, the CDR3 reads TGTGCCAGCAGCGGCAACCCTGATGAGGAGCAGTTCTTC.

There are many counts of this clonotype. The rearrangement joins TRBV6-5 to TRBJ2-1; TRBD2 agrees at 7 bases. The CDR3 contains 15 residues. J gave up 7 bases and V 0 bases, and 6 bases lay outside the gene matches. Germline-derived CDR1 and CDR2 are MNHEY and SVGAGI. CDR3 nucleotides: TGTGCCAGCAGTTACTCATCGACTAGCTTGAATGAGCAGTTCTTC. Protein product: CASSYSSTSLNEQFF.

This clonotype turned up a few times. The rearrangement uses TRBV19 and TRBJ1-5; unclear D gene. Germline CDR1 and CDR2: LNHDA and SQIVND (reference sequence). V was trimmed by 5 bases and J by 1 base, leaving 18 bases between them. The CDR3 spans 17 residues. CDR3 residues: CASSVPPWVRSNQPQHF. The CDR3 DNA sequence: TGTGCCAGTAGTGTACCGCCCTGGGTCCGGAGCAATCAGCCCCAGCATTTT.

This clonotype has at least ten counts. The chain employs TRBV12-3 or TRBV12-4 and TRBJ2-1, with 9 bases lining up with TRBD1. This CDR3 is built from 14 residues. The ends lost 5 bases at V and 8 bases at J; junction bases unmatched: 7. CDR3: CASSPGQGGDEQFF. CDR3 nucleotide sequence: TGTGCCAGCAGTCCGGGACAGGGAGGGGATGAGCAGTTCTTC.

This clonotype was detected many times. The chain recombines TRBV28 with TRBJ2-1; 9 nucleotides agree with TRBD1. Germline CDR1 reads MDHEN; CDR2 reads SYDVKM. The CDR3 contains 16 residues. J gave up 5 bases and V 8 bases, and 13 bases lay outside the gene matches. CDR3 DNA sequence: TGTGCCAGCGGGACGACCGGGACAGGGATAGACAATGAGCAGTTCTTC. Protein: CASGTTGTGIDNEQFF.

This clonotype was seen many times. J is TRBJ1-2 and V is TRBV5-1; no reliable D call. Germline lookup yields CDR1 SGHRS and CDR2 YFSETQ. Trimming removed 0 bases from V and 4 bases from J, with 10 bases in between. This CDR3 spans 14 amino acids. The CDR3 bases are TGCGCCAGCAGCTTGGCCGATAGGATCTATGGCTACACCTTC. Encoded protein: CASSLADRIYGYTF.

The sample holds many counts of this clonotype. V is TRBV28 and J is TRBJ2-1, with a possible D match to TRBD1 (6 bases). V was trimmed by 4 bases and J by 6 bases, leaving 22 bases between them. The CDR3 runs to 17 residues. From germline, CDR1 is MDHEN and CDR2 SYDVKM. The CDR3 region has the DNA TGTGCCAGCAGTTCCACAGGGATCCCCTCTACAGCCAATGAGCAGTTCTTC. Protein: CASSSTGIPSTANEQFF.

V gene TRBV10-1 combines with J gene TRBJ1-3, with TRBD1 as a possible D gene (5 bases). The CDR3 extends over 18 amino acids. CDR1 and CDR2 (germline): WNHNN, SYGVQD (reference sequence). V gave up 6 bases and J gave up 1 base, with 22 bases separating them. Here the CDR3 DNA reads TGCGCCAGCAGCACCGGCCCCTCAGGGAGGAAATCTGGAAACACCATATATTTT. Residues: CASSTGPSGRKSGNTIYF.

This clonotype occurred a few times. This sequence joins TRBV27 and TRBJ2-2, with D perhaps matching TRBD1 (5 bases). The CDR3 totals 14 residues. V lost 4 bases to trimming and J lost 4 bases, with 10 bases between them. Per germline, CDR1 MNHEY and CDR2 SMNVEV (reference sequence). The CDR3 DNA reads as TGTGCCAGCAGTTCTGGGGCTGGCACCGGGGAGCTGTTTTTT. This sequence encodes CASSSGAGTGELFF.

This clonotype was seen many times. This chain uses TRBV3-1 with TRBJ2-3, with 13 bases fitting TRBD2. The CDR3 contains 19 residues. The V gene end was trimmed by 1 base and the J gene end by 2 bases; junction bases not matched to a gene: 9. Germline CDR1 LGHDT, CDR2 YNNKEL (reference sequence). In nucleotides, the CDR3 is TGTGCCAGCAGCCAAGCGACTGGGACTAGCGGGATATTCACAGATACGCAGTATTTT. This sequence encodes CASSQATGTSGIFTDTQYF.

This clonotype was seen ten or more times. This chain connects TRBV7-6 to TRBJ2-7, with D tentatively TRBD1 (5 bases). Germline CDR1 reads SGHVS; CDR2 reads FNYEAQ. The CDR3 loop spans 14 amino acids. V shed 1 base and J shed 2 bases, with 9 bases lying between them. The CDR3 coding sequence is TGTGCCAGCAGCTTAGGACCGACAGCCTACGAGCAGTACTTC. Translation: CASSLGPTAYEQYF.

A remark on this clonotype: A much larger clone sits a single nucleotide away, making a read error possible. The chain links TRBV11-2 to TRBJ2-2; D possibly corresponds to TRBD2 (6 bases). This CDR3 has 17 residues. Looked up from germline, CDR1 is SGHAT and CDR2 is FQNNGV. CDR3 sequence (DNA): TGTGCCAGCAGCCGATGGAGCGCAGGTGGGAGAGGCGGGGAGCTGCTTTTT. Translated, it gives CASSRWSAGGRGGELLF.

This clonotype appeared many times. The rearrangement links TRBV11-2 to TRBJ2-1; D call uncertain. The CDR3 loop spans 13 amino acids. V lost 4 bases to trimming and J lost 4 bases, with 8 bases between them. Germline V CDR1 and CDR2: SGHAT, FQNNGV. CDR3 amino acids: CASSSVKYNEQFF. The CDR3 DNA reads TGTGCCAGCAGCTCCGTGAAATACAATGAGCAGTTCTTC.

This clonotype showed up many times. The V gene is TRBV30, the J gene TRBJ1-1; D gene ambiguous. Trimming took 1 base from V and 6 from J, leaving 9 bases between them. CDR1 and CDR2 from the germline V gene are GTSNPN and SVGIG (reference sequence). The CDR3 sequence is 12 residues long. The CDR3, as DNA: TGTGCCTGGAGTGGGCCGGGGTCTGAAGCTTTCTTT. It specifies CAWSGPGSEAFF.

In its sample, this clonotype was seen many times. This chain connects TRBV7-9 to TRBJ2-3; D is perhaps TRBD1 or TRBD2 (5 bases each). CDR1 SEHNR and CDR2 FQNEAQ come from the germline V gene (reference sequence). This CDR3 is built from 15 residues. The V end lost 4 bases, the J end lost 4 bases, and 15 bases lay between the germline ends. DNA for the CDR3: TGTGCCAGCAGCTCCCGGGACCGCGGCCCAGATACGCAGTATTTT. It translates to CASSSRDRGPDTQYF.

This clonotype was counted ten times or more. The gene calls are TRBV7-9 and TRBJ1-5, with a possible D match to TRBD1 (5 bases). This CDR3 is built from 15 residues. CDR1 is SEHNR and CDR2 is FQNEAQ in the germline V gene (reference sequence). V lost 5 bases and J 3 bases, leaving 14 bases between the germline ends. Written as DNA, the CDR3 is TGTGCCAGCAGCCCCTCCGGGGCCGACAATCAGCCCCAGCATTTT. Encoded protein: CASSPSGADNQPQHF.

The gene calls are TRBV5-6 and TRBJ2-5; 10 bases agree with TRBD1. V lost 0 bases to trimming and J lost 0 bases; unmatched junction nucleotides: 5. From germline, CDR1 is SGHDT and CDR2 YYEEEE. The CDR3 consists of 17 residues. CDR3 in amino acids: CASSLGVGQGYQETQYF. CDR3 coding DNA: TGTGCCAGCAGCTTGGGTGTGGGACAGGGGTACCAAGAGACCCAGTACTTC.

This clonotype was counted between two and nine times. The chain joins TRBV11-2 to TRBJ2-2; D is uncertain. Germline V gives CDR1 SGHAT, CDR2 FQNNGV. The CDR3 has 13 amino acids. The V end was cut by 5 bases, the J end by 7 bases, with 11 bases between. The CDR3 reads CASSRRSGGELFF. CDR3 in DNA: TGTGCCAGCAGCCGAAGGTCGGGCGGGGAGCTGTTTTTT.

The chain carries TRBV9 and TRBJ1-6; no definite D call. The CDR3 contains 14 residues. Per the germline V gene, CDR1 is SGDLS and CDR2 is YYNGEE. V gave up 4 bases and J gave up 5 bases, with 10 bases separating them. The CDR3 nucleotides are TGTGCCAGCAGCCCCCCAACAAATAATTCACCCCTCCACTTT. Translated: CASSPPTNNSPLHF.

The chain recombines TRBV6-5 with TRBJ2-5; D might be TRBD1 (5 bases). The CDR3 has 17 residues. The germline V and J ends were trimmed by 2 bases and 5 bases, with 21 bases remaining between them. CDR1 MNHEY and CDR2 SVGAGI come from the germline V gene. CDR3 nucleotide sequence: TGTGCCAGCAGTTACCCGACCACAGGCCCGTTCCAGGAGACCCAGTACTTC. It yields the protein CASSYPTTGPFQETQYF.

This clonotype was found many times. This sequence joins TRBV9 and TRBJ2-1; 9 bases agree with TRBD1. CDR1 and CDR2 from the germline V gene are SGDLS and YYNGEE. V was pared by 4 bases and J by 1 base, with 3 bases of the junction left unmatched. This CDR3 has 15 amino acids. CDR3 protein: CASSRTGVSYNEQFF. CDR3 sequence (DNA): TGTGCCAGCAGCCGGACAGGGGTTTCCTACAATGAGCAGTTCTTC.

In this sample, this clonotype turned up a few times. The CDR3 spells CAISESGTSGYLSSYEQYF. The CDR3 nucleotides read TGTGCCATCAGTGAGTCAGGGACTAGCGGTTATTTGAGCTCCTACGAGCAGTACTTC. This rearrangement joins TRBV10-3 to TRBJ2-7, with 11 bases that match TRBD2. V shed 0 bases and J 0 bases; nucleotides not matched to a gene: 10. This CDR3 comprises 19 residues. Germline values: CDR1 ENHRY, CDR2 SYGVKD.

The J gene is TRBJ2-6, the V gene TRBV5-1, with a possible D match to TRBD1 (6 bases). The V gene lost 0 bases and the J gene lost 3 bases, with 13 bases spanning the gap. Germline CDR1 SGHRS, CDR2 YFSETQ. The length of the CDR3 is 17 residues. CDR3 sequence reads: CASSLDPPGDGANVLTF. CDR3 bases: TGCGCCAGCAGCTTGGATCCCCCAGGGGATGGGGCCAACGTCCTGACTTTC.

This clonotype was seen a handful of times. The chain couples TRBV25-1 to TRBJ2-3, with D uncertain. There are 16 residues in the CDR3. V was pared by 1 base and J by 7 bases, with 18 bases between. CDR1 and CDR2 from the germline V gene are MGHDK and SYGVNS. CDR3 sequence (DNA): TGTGCCAGCAGTGAATCCCTGCAGGAAGCCACTCATACGCAGTATTTT. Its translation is CASSESLQEATHTQYF.

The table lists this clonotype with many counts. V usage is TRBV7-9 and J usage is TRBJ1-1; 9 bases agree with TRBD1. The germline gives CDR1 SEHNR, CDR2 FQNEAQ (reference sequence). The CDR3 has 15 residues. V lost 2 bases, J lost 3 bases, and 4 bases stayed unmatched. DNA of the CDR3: TGTGCCAGCAGCTTATGGCGACAGGGGGACACTGAAGCTTTCTTT. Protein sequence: CASSLWRQGDTEAFF.